The entry below gives a single T cell receptor beta chain sequence along with its context. This entry is derived from a study of blood T cell repertoires in COVID-19. About the study: Samples of COVID-19 (acute and convalescent) were obtained from the United States, Italy and Spain. In each case, the material was cDNA or gDNA derived from T cells, B-cell-depleted T cells, or PBMCs.

Methods used by the authors: Quantification of nucleated cells was approximated via reference gene primer amplification. Data came from immunoSEQ multiplex PCR; TCRdb stores just in-frame clones and leaves some out. V and J calls and clone size are given by that table; D and trimming were obtained from the DNA. In the table there are about 240,000 clones, roughly 83% of which are singletons. Germline CDR1 LGHNT, CDR2 FRNRAP. V lost 2 bases to trimming and J lost 0 bases, with 13 bases between them. CDR3 length equals 16 residues. This chain joins TRBV12-5 and TRBJ1-2; D unclear. This receptor was taken from an elderly woman with acute or convalescent COVID-19. Source material: peripheral blood. DNA for the CDR3: TGTGCTAGTGGTTTGAGCGGCAGGCAGACTAACTATGGCTACACCTTC. Protein: CASGLSGRQTNYGYTF.